This T cell receptor beta chain was sequenced for a study of blood T cell repertoires in COVID-19. On the study more broadly: Nucleic acid was either cDNA or gDNA, and it came from T cells, B-cell-depleted T cells, or PBMCs.

Germline V CDR1 and CDR2: SNHLY, FYNNEI. This CDR3 contains 15 residues. V shed 8 bases, J shed 6 bases, and the junction held 9 bases outside the gene matches. Sequencing was performed with immunoSEQ multiplex PCR; in TCRdb, only in-frame clones are kept and a portion is missing. There are 250,000 to 350,000 clones in the sample; 70% to 90% occur only once, and less than 4.5% lies in the top ten. The chain carries TRBV2 and TRBJ2-7; TRBD2 matches at 14 bases. This TCR derives from a woman in her 50s with active or convalescent COVID-19. The sequenced sample was peripheral blood. The CDR3 loop reads CASGGLAGASVEQYF. CDR3 bases: TGTGCCAGCGGGGGACTAGCGGGAGCTTCTGTCGAGCAGTACTTC.